The rows below give T cell receptor beta chains drawn from one sample of a study of blood T cells in healthy people across ages. TCRdb independently ran MiXCR on the 5' RACE reads; one entry per CDR3 protein. Of over 1,500,000 distinct CDR3 sequences in the sample, more than 35% were seen once. Input material: blood. The receptors come from a human donor in good health. CDR3s include the opening cysteine and the closing phenylalanine or tryptophan. The order of the fields is clone size, V gene, D gene, J gene, CDR3 protein, CDR3 DNA. A D gene is named only where the DNA matches it firmly. Clone sizes are given selectively: once, few, many, or a class where the clone is expanded.

few,TRBV20-1,NA,TRBJ2-3,CSAQSDGTQYF,TGCAGTGCTCAATCGGACGGTACGCAGTATTTT
once,TRBV4-1,TRBD1,TRBJ2-5,CASSQEAGRGETQYF,TGCGCCAGCAGCCAAGAGGCGGGCAGGGGGGAGACCCAGTACTTC
NA,TRBV7-9,NA,TRBJ1-2,CASSLVYGVRYGYTF,TGTGCCAGCAGCTTAGTTTATGGGGTTCGGTATGGCTACACCTTC
NA,TRBV28,NA,TRBJ2-6,CASRGGGSGANVRTF,TGTGCCAGCAGGGGTGGCGGCTCTGGGGCCAACGTCCGGACTTTC
NA,TRBV6-6,TRBD1,TRBJ2-3,CASSYSSDRGDTQYF,TGTGCCAGCAGTTACTCGAGTGACAGGGGGGATACGCAGTATTTT
NA,TRBV10-3,NA,TRBJ2-3,CAISESSSVADTQYF,TGTGCCATCAGTGAGAGTTCTAGCGTTGCAGATACGCAGTATTTT
NA,TRBV6-5,TRBD1,TRBJ2-1,CASSPGDRVPEQFF,TGTGCCAGCAGTCCCGGGGACAGGGTTCCTGAGCAGTTCTTC
NA,TRBV12-3/TRBV12-4,NA,TRBJ1-5,CASSFSGFSNQPQHF,TGTGCCAGCAGTTTCTCGGGGTTTAGCAATCAGCCCCAGCATTTT
once,TRBV12-3/TRBV12-4,NA,TRBJ2-7,CASSLGVPRHGYEQYF,TGTGCCAGCAGTTTAGGGGTTCCGAGACACGGTTACGAGCAGTACTTC
NA,TRBV7-2,TRBD2,TRBJ2-1,CASRRISGRGNEQFF,TGTGCCAGCAGACGGATCAGCGGGAGAGGGAATGAGCAGTTCTTC
NA,TRBV7-8,TRBD2,TRBJ2-3,CASSLFWRGARGDTQYF,TGTGCCAGCAGCTTATTTTGGCGGGGGGCCCGTGGGGATACGCAGTATTTT
NA,TRBV7-2,TRBD2,TRBJ2-1,CASSQTSGGDEQFF,TGTGCCAGCAGCCAGACTAGCGGGGGGGATGAGCAGTTCTTC
NA,TRBV12-3/TRBV12-4,TRBD1,TRBJ1-1,CASSPTGARNTEAFF,TGTGCCAGCAGCCCTACAGGGGCGAGGAACACTGAAGCTTTCTTT
NA,TRBV9,NA,TRBJ2-5,CASSDRLGRETQYF,TGTGCCAGCAGCGACCGTTTAGGGAGAGAGACCCAGTACTTC
NA,TRBV18,NA,TRBJ2-5,CASSPDRTQYF,TGTGCCAGCTCACCCGATCGGACCCAGTACTTC
NA,TRBV15,NA,TRBJ1-2,CATSRVESRFGYTF,TGTGCCACCAGCAGAGTTGAATCGAGGTTTGGCTACACCTTC
few,TRBV7-2,NA,TRBJ1-5,CASSLVSERFEPQHF,TGTGCCAGCAGCTTAGTTTCAGAACGCTTCGAACCCCAGCATTTT
NA,TRBV2,NA,TRBJ1-2,CASSETYGYTF,TGTGCCAGCAGTGAGACCTATGGCTACACCTTC
NA,TRBV3-1,NA,TRBJ2-3,CASSQDPEGGDTQYF,TGTGCCAGCAGCCAAGATCCCGAGGGGGGCGATACGCAGTATTTT
few,TRBV28,NA,TRBJ2-7,CASSPTTEKSDRQYF,TGTGCCAGCAGCCCCACAACCGAAAAATCCGACAGGCAGTACTTC
NA,TRBV18,TRBD1,TRBJ2-1,CASSDRGVQFF,TGTGCCAGCTCAGACAGGGGGGTGCAGTTCTTC
NA,TRBV20-1,NA,TRBJ2-5,CSARELKELRETQYF,TGCAGTGCTAGAGAGCTGAAGGAACTCCGAGAGACCCAGTACTTC
few,TRBV14,NA,TRBJ1-6,CASSQVGSVYNSPLHF,TGTGCCAGCAGCCAAGTTGGCAGTGTTTATAATTCACCCCTCCACTTT
NA,TRBV25-1,NA,TRBJ1-4,CASSEFQGPTDEKLFF,TGTGCCAGCAGTGAATTTCAGGGACCCACTGATGAAAAACTGTTTTTT
NA,TRBV4-1,TRBD1,TRBJ2-7,CASSQVEGTGGFEQYF,TGCGCCAGCAGCCAAGTGGAAGGGACAGGGGGCTTCGAGCAGTACTTC
NA,TRBV7-9,TRBD2,TRBJ2-3,CASSRLVLAGATDTQYF,TGCGCCAGCAGTCGCCTAGTACTAGCGGGGGCAACGGATACGCAGTATTTT
NA,TRBV20-1,TRBD1,TRBJ1-1,CSARGRTGAMNTEAFF,TGCAGTGCTAGAGGTCGGACAGGGGCCATGAACACTGAAGCTTTCTTT
NA,TRBV29-1,NA,TRBJ2-1,CSVGGPGNEQFF,TGCAGCGTTGGGGGGCCCGGGAATGAGCAGTTCTTC
few,TRBV3-1,NA,TRBJ2-5,CASSQRVDLQETQYF,TGTGCCAGCAGCCAAAGGGTGGACTTACAAGAGACCCAGTACTTC
NA,TRBV6-5,NA,TRBJ1-5,CASSYRGQADQPQHF,TGTGCCAGCAGTTACCGGGGGCAGGCTGATCAGCCCCAGCATTTT
NA,TRBV7-9,NA,TRBJ1-3,CASSLGGDTIYF,TGTGCCAGCAGCTTAGGGGGCGACACCATATATTTT
once,TRBV6-2/TRBV6-3,TRBD1,TRBJ1-5,CASKTGVGQPQHF,TGTGCCAGCAAAACAGGGGTCGGTCAGCCCCAGCATTTT